The source of this TCR beta chain is a study of blood T cell repertoires in COVID-19. As processed by the authors: It was from reference gene primer amplification that nucleated cell counts were estimated. Data came from immunoSEQ multiplex PCR; TCRdb stores just in-frame clones and leaves some out. V, J and clone size are those of that table, while D and trimming were read from the DNA. The sample comprises about 130,000 clones, roughly 88% of which are singletons, and approximately 1.1% rests with the top ten. This CDR3 region has 12 residues. After removal of 5 bases from V and 11 bases from J, the junction contained 9 bases not matched to a gene. CDR1 is SGHDT, CDR2 YYEEEE, per germline.

This sequence was found in a woman older than 75 with acute or convalescent COVID-19. The chain combines TRBV5-6 with TRBJ2-7; 8 bases are a match to TRBD1. Specimen: peripheral blood. In DNA form, the CDR3 reads TGTGCCAGCAGATCCGGACAGGGTCTAAAGTACTTC. As protein: CASRSGQGLKYF.